Listed here are 18 T cell receptor beta chains from one sample, sequenced in a study of T-cell memory formation after mild COVID-19. TCRdb called the 5' RACE reads again in MiXCR, with one record for every CDR3 protein. The repertoire holds roughly 300,000 distinct CDR3 sequences, approximately 8% seen once, with around a fifth in the top ten. Source material: PBMCs or a T cell subset sorted from them (not recorded which). The receptors were gathered from a young man who had mild COVID-19 (a few samples of this study predate the infection). Cell type and time point are not known.

CDR3 sequence (DNA): TGCAGTGCTAGAGACCCCAGGGGGAACGAGCAGTACGTC. It yields the protein CSARDPRGNEQYV. The V gene is TRBV20-1, the J gene TRBJ2-7; 7 bases agree with TRBD1. Germline trimming cut 0 bases from V and 5 bases from J; bases unmatched to any gene: 4. Germline values: CDR1 DFQATT, CDR2 SNEGSKA (reference sequence). The CDR3 sequence is 13 residues long.

This clonotype was seen only once. The rearrangement links TRBV20-1 to TRBJ2-1; no reliable D call. V was shortened by 0 bases and J by 3 bases, with 15 bases between the two germline ends. Germline-derived CDR1 and CDR2 are DFQATT and SNEGSKA (reference sequence). The CDR3 runs to 16 residues. CDR3 in amino acids: CSARDGVWIGYNEQFF. The CDR3 bases are TGCAGTGCTAGAGATGGGGTCTGGATCGGCTACAATGAGCAGTTCTTC.

Many counts were recorded for this clonotype. This chain uses TRBV15 with TRBJ1-2; a weak D match, TRBD1 (6 bases). Germline values: CDR1 LNHNV, CDR2 YYDKDF (reference sequence). Trimming stripped 0 bases from V and 5 bases from J, with 19 bases between. This CDR3 is built from 17 residues. The CDR3: CATSRDETGLGAYGYTF. DNA of the CDR3: TGTGCCACCAGCAGAGATGAGACAGGACTTGGGGCATATGGCTACACCTTC.

The chain has TRBV9 and TRBJ2-3, with 9 bases lining up with TRBD2. The germline V gene has CDR1 SGDLS and CDR2 YYNGEE. With 0 bases clipped from V and 4 bases from J, the junction kept 9 bases outside the gene matches. The CDR3 loop spans 17 amino acids. The CDR3 DNA reads TGTGCCAGCAGCGTAGCTATGCGGCGGGGGGGCCCAGATACGCAGTATTTT. Its translation: CASSVAMRRGGPDTQYF.

This clonotype appeared a few times. The rearrangement links TRBV7-8 to TRBJ2-5; tentatively, D is TRBD1 or TRBD2 (5 bases each). This CDR3 comprises 15 residues. V was shortened by 0 bases and J by 6 bases, with 14 bases between the two germline ends. Germline lookup yields CDR1 SGHVS and CDR2 FQNEAQ. CDR3 region: CASSLAAGALQTQYF. The CDR3 DNA reads TGTGCCAGCAGCTTAGCGGCCGGGGCCCTCCAGACCCAGTACTTC.

The chain carries TRBV27 and TRBJ2-3, with 7 bases fitting TRBD2. Germline V CDR1 and CDR2: MNHEY, SMNVEV (reference sequence). The length of the CDR3 is 17 residues. J gave up 0 bases and V 8 bases, and 14 bases lay outside the gene matches. CDR3 sequence (DNA): TGTGCCAGCGGGACCGGGACTACCCTGCCTAGCACAGATACGCAGTATTTT. It yields the protein CASGTGTTLPSTDTQYF.

This clonotype was detected a few times. V is TRBV15 and J is TRBJ2-1; D is ambiguous. The germline CDR1 and CDR2 sequences are LNHNV and YYDKDF (reference sequence). The CDR3 consists of 12 residues. V lost 5 bases and J lost 12, with 14 bases in between. The CDR3 nucleotides read TGTGCCACCAGCGGTGAAGTAGTAGCGCAGTTCTTC. Translation gives CATSGEVVAQFF. The full variable domain, completed using reference TRBV15 and TRBJ2-1, is DAMVIQNPRYQVTQFGKPVTLSCSQTLNHNVMYWYQQKSSQAPKLLFHYYDKDFNNEADTPDNFQSRRPNTSFCFLDIRSPGLGDTAMYLCATSGEVVAQFFGPGTRLTVL.

The genes are TRBV6-6 and TRBJ1-1; D is uncertain. Germline V gene sequence: CDR1 MNHNY, CDR2 SVGAGI (reference sequence). This CDR3 has 14 amino acids. Trimming removed 1 base at V and 1 base at J, with 7 bases between. The CDR3 sequence: CASSYFSGNTEAFF. In nucleotides, the CDR3 is TGTGCCAGCAGTTACTTCTCAGGGAACACTGAAGCTTTCTTT.

The table lists this clonotype with a few counts. The gene calls are TRBV20-1 and TRBJ1-1; 8 nucleotides align to TRBD1. Trimming cost V 3 bases and J 1 base; bases outside gene matches: 10. CDR1 DFQATT and CDR2 SNEGSKA come from the germline V gene (reference sequence). The CDR3 runs 16 residues. CDR3 DNA: TGCAGTGCTAGTCCCGAGACAGGGGCCGAGAACACTGAAGCTTTCTTT. It specifies CSASPETGAENTEAFF.

The sample holds a few counts of this clonotype. The gene calls are TRBV10-2 and TRBJ2-4; perhaps TRBD2 as D (6 bases). Per germline, CDR1 WSHSY and CDR2 SAAADI. The CDR3 consists of 14 residues. The V end lost 3 bases, the J end lost 6 bases, and 12 bases lay between the germline ends. For the CDR3, the DNA is TGCGCCAGCAGTGATGGGGACTCCTTAAACATTCAGTACTTC. Protein: CASSDGDSLNIQYF.

The rearrangement links TRBV7-3 to TRBJ1-1; 8 bases are a match to TRBD1. Germline V gene sequence: CDR1 SGHTA, CDR2 FQGTGA. V lost 3 bases, J lost 6 bases, and 6 bases stayed unmatched. The CDR3 consists of 14 residues. CDR3 in DNA: TGTGCCAGCAGCTTTACAGGGGGGAATTCTGAAGCTTTCTTT. This encodes CASSFTGGNSEAFF.

This clonotype showed up just a few times. V gene TRBV6-2 or TRBV6-3 combines with J gene TRBJ2-1, with TRBD1 matching 8 bases. Germline lookup yields CDR1 MNHEY and CDR2 SVGEGT. The junction had 14 bases not matched to a gene; V was cut back by 8 bases and J by 8 bases. CDR3 length: 15 amino acids. The CDR3 here is CASAYRGTGLDEQFF. The DNA for the CDR3 is TGTGCCAGCGCCTACCGCGGGACAGGATTGGATGAGCAGTTCTTC.

This clonotype was counted between two and nine times. The CDR3 reads CASSLDRVGQYF. CDR3 bases: TGCGCCAGCAGCTTAGACAGGGTAGGGCAGTACTTC. J is TRBJ2-7 and V is TRBV5-1; the match to TRBD1 covers 7 bases. J was trimmed by 9 bases and V by 2 bases; bases with no gene match: 5. The CDR3 runs 12 residues. CDR1 and CDR2 from the germline V gene are SGHRS and YFSETQ.

This clonotype was detected only a few times. The chain is built from TRBV7-2 and TRBJ1-5; TRBD1 matches 7 bases. This CDR3 is built from 16 residues. Unmatched junction bases numbered 6, after V lost 0 bases and J lost 4 bases. Germline CDR1 reads SGHTA; CDR2 reads FQGNSA. CDR3 sequence reads: CASSLAIRTGNQPQHF. In nucleotides, the CDR3 is TGTGCCAGCAGCTTAGCCATTCGGACAGGTAATCAGCCCCAGCATTTT.

The chain employs TRBV25-1 and TRBJ2-5; D unresolved. Germline V gives CDR1 MGHDK, CDR2 SYGVNS. Trimming stripped 4 bases from V and 5 bases from J, with 11 bases between. CDR3 length: 13 amino acids. The CDR3 DNA reads as TGTGCCAGCAGTGGACGGACCGGGGAGACCCAGTACTTC. Encoded protein: CASSGRTGETQYF. The variable domain in full, with the rest retrieved from reference TRBV25-1 and TRBJ2-5, is EADIYQTPRYLVIGTGKKITLECSQTMGHDKMYWYQQDPGMELHLIHYSYGVNSTEKGDLSSESTVSRIRTEHFPLTLESARPSHTSQYLCASSGRTGETQYFGPGTRLLVL.

In this sample, this clonotype turned up a few times. The genes are TRBV6-6 and TRBJ2-5; TRBD1 agrees at 9 bases. The trim removed 7 bases at V and 4 bases at J, leaving 7 bases unmatched. Germline CDR1 reads MNHNY; CDR2 reads SVGAGI (reference sequence). This CDR3 region has 14 residues. CDR3 sequence (DNA): TGTGCCAGCATCTCCGCGACAGGGGGAGAGACCCAGTACTTC. The encoded protein is CASISATGGETQYF.

This clonotype was found many times. The J gene is TRBJ2-3, the V gene TRBV20-1, with D maybe TRBD2 (5 bases). The CDR3 consists of 10 residues. Germline lookup yields CDR1 DFQATT and CDR2 SNEGSKA (reference sequence). CDR3 loop: CSYGVDTQYF. The CDR3 DNA reads TGCAGCTACGGGGTGGATACGCAGTATTTT.

Only a few counts were recorded for this clonotype. This chain links TRBV24-1 with TRBJ1-1; 10 bases map to TRBD1. Germline CDR1 reads KGHDR; CDR2 reads SFDVKD. The trim removed 7 bases at V and 2 bases at J, leaving 9 bases unmatched. This CDR3 has 16 amino acids. The CDR3 nucleotides read TGTGCCACCAGGGGAGGGGACAGGGGAGGTAACACTGAAGCTTTCTTT. Translated: CATRGGDRGGNTEAFF.